This entry concerns a single T cell receptor beta chain. Its specificity is unknown. In germline, CDR1 is LGHDT, CDR2 YNNKEL (reference sequence). The CDR3 is 18 amino acids. Trimming removed 5 bases at V and 0 bases at J, with 19 bases between. Breast cancer patients provided tissue from their axillary draining lymph nodes. The data are from a study of breast tumors, draining lymph nodes, adjacent tissues. General study findings and limits: Luminal-like breast cancer showed significantly higher tumor–nontumor repertoire similarity than basal-like. Findings are consistent with lymph node origin and intratumoral expansion of most tumor T cells. That most tumor T cells come from lymph nodes remained unproven. Compared with lymph nodes, tumors were less diverse; compared with nontumor tissue, more.

Each CDR3 protein gets one entry after TCRdb re-called the multiplex PCR reads with MiXCR. In the table there are 85,000 to 130,000 distinct CDR3 sequences, 21% of which are singletons. Sequenced: axillary lymph node tissue. The TCR was taken from a female donor with breast cancer. Some clones in this sample may be carry-over from other donors' samples. The chain carries TRBV3-1 and TRBJ1-4, with D possibly matching TRBD1 (5 bases). CDR3: CASSAPGRVGATNEKLFF. Here the CDR3 DNA reads TGTGCCAGCAGCGCGCCTGGGCGCGTGGGGGCAACTAATGAAAAACTGTTTTTT.